A single sample is the source of the 28 T cell receptor beta chains below, sequenced in a study of Graves' ophthalmopathy and Graves' hyperthyroidism (dated by TCRdb to 2016 to 2019). Instrument used: Illumina HiSeq 2000. For repertoire sequencing, TCR beta CDR3 regions were amplified from RNA transcripts. The first round was an RT-PCR using HTBI primers with the Qiagen OneStep RT-PCR kit, and this first round was followed by a second-round multiplex PCR, then size selection and purification. TCRdb reworked the public reads: Q25 trimming with fastp, MiXCR clone assembly, productive beta chains retained. Rows with one shared CDR3 protein collapse into an entry with the most common genes and DNA. The sample includes 600,000 to 700,000 distinct CDR3 sequences, with 35% to 50% observed a single time. Over 2.5% of the sample is in the top ten clones. Material: peripheral blood. The receptors shown here come from an adult man with Graves' ophthalmopathy.

This clonotype has just a few counts. This chain joins TRBV12-3 or TRBV12-4 and TRBJ2-2; TRBD1 agrees at 7 bases. This CDR3 has 15 amino acids. After removal of 7 bases from V and 8 bases from J, the junction contained 13 bases not matched to a gene. CDR3 bases: TGTGCCAGCACTCTGACAGGGTGGCTGCATGGGGAGCTGTTTTTT. It specifies CASTLTGWLHGELFF.

In the case of this clonotype: With a much larger clone just one base away, this may be a read error. The chain employs TRBV10-3 and TRBJ1-1; D ambiguous. The germline V gene has CDR1 ENHRY and CDR2 SYGVKD. The CDR3 is 13 residues long. V lost 6 bases and J 0 bases, leaving 8 bases between the germline ends. The CDR3 DNA reads as TGTGCCATCAGGCCGGAAGTGAACACTGAAGCTTTCTTT. Translated, it gives CAIRPEVNTEAFF.

CDR3 bases: TGTGCCAGCAGCGTAGATGGACAGAATAGCAATCAGCCCCAGCATTTT. As protein: CASSVDGQNSNQPQHF. The V call is TRBV9, the J call TRBJ1-5, with D perhaps TRBD1 (6 bases). The CDR3 extends over 16 amino acids. V was clipped by 0 bases and J by 0 bases, with 10 bases between them. Per the germline V gene, CDR1 is SGDLS and CDR2 is YYNGEE.

This clonotype was seen ten or more times. The chain couples TRBV7-9 to TRBJ1-3; D not certain. The ends were cut back, 7 bases at V and 4 bases at J, with 8 bases in the middle. The CDR3 consists of 12 residues. CDR1 SEHNR and CDR2 FQNEAQ come from the germline V gene (reference sequence). The CDR3 region has the DNA TGTGCCAGCAACGCGGGGGGAAACACCATATATTTT. This sequence encodes CASNAGGNTIYF. Drawing the rest from reference TRBV7-9 and TRBJ1-3, the complete variable domain is DTGVSQNPRHKITKRGQNVTFRCDPISEHNRLYWYRQTLGQGPEFLTYFQNEAQLEKSRLLSDRFSAERPKGSFSTLEIQRTEQGDSAMYLCASNAGGNTIYFGEGSWLTVV.

This clonotype has a handful of counts. The CDR3 protein is CASSIEGGAGELFF. The CDR3 nucleotides read TGTGCCAGTAGTATTGAGGGGGGCGCCGGGGAGCTGTTTTTT. This chain joins TRBV19 and TRBJ2-2, with D perhaps given as TRBD1 or TRBD2 (6 bases each). CDR3 length equals 14 residues. Germline CDR1 reads LNHDA; CDR2 reads SQIVND (reference sequence). V gave up 3 bases and J gave up 6 bases, with 11 bases separating them. The full variable domain, in which reference TRBV19 and TRBJ2-2 provide the parts outside the CDR3, is DGGITQSPKYLFRKEGQNVTLSCEQNLNHDAMYWYRQDPGQGLRLIYYSQIVNDFQKGDIAEGYSVSREKKESFPLTVTSAQKNPTAFYLCASSIEGGAGELFFGEGSRLTVL.

The V call is TRBV5-1, the J call TRBJ1-6; D might be TRBD1 (5 bases). The CDR3 runs to 18 residues. Germline values: CDR1 SGHRS, CDR2 YFSETQ. Trimming left V 3 bases short and J 0 bases short, with 16 bases between. As DNA, the CDR3 is TGCGCCAGCAGCTCCCGAGGGTCACAGGTCTCCTATAATTCACCCCTCCACTTT. Translating it yields CASSSRGSQVSYNSPLHF.

V and J are TRBV29-1 and TRBJ1-5, with D possibly being TRBD1 (5 bases). V was trimmed by 8 bases and J by 2 bases, leaving 13 bases between them. CDR3 length: 13 amino acids. CDR1 is SQVTM and CDR2 is ANQGSEA in the germline V gene. This CDR3 is CSPGTIGNQPQHF. In nucleotides, the CDR3 is TGCAGCCCCGGGACTATTGGCAATCAGCCCCAGCATTTT.

This CDR3 is CAIRSTGDRNEQYF. The CDR3 DNA reads TGTGCCATCAGATCGACAGGGGATAGGAACGAGCAGTACTTC. The chain links TRBV10-3 to TRBJ2-7; 8 nucleotides align to TRBD1. This CDR3 is 14 amino acids long. In germline, CDR1 is ENHRY, CDR2 SYGVKD. V shed 6 bases and J 5 bases; nucleotides not matched to a gene: 9.

The chain carries TRBV16 and TRBJ2-5; 11 bases fit TRBD2. CDR1 KGHSY and CDR2 FQNENV come from the germline V gene. CDR3 length equals 19 residues. The DNA of the CDR3 is TGTGCTAGTGGTTTGGCCAAGACTCGACTAGCGGGAACCCAAGAGACCCAGTACTTC. This translates into CASGLAKTRLAGTQETQYF.

The chain carries TRBV9 and TRBJ2-7, with D perhaps TRBD2 (5 bases). The CDR3 loop spans 14 amino acids. CDR1 SGDLS and CDR2 YYNGEE come from the germline V gene. V shed 4 bases and J shed 3 bases, with 14 bases lying between them. CDR3 DNA sequence: TGTGCCAGCAGCTACCGAAGAGGGATCTACGAGCAGTACTTC. This encodes CASSYRRGIYEQYF.

Many counts were recorded for this clonotype. This sequence joins TRBV12-3 or TRBV12-4 and TRBJ2-6, with unresolved D. The V end lost 9 bases, the J end lost 1 base, and 7 bases lay between the germline ends. The length of the CDR3 is 13 residues. CDR3 nucleotide sequence: TGTGCCAGTGGGAAGTCTGGGGCCAACGTCCTGACTTTC. Translating it yields CASGKSGANVLTF.

In this sample, this clonotype turned up once. Lacking the conserved final phenylalanine or tryptophan, this CDR3 likely reflects a read error. This chain connects TRBV7-9 to TRBJ1-1, with a tentative D call TRBD1 (6 bases). Germline CDR1 reads SEHNR; CDR2 reads FQNEAQ (reference sequence). This CDR3 has 14 residues. Trimming shortened V by 1 base and J by 4 bases, and 10 bases separated the two germline ends. The CDR3 sequence: CASSLGTGLTEAFL. CDR3 nucleotides: TGTGCCAGCAGCTTAGGAACAGGGCTCACTGAAGCTTTCCTA.

This clonotype was seen many times. The V gene is TRBV9, the J gene TRBJ1-2; D uncertain. Germline V gives CDR1 SGDLS, CDR2 YYNGEE. CDR3 size: 12 residues. Trimming removed 0 bases at V and 7 bases at J, with 7 bases between. CDR3 amino acids: CASSVAEGGYTF. The DNA for the CDR3 is TGTGCCAGCAGCGTAGCGGAGGGTGGCTACACCTTC.

V and J are TRBV12-3 or TRBV12-4 and TRBJ2-2, with unresolved D. The CDR3 is made up of 14 amino acids. Trimming stripped 8 bases from V and 0 bases from J, with 10 bases between. The CDR3: CASGTVPNTGELFF. The DNA for the CDR3 is TGTGCCAGCGGCACAGTACCGAACACCGGGGAGCTGTTTTTT.

The chain recombines TRBV10-3 with TRBJ2-2; D gene unclear. Germline V gene lookup returns CDR1 ENHRY and CDR2 SYGVKD. This CDR3 has 12 amino acids. V lost 4 bases and J lost 8, with 8 bases in between. CDR3 DNA sequence: TGTGCCATCAGTGCGACTCAAGGGGAGCTGTTTTTT. Its protein is CAISATQGELFF.

Many counts were recorded for this clonotype. CDR3 nucleotide sequence: TGTGCCAGCAGCTTTCCAGGTAACGAGCAGTACTTC. Its translation is CASSFPGNEQYF. The chain couples TRBV7-2 to TRBJ2-7; unclear D gene. The CDR3 extends over 12 amino acids. Germline CDR1 SGHTA, CDR2 FQGNSA. V gave up 3 bases and J gave up 5 bases, with 8 bases separating them.

The chain joins TRBV4-2 to TRBJ2-7, with D possibly TRBD1 on 6 matching bases. V was cut by 0 bases and J by 6 bases, with 15 bases left in between. Germline V gives CDR1 LGHNA, CDR2 YNFKEQ. The CDR3 extends over 15 amino acids. CDR3 sequence reads: CASSQDQGNLPEQYF. The CDR3 DNA reads as TGTGCCAGCAGCCAAGATCAGGGGAATCTGCCCGAGCAGTACTTC.

Of note for this clonotype: Germline and junction disagree at one end, which may indicate a read error. V gene TRBV10-3 combines with J gene TRBJ2-7; D is undetermined. The last part of the DNA fits TRBJ2-4 better; the J call may be wrong. The CDR3 length is 11 residues. The germline gives CDR1 ENHRY, CDR2 SYGVKD. The CDR3, as DNA: TGTGCCAGCAGTGATAGTGGCATTCAGTACTTC. It specifies CASSDSGIQYF.

This chain links TRBV7-3 with TRBJ1-2, with D maybe TRBD1 (6 bases). This CDR3 is 15 amino acids long. Trimming removed 8 bases at V and 5 bases at J, with 21 bases between. Germline lookup yields CDR1 SGHTA and CDR2 FQGTGA. The CDR3 loop is CASVGTGWPAYGYTF. The CDR3 nucleotides read TGTGCCAGCGTCGGTACAGGGTGGCCTGCGTATGGCTACACCTTC.

This sequence joins TRBV7-8 and TRBJ1-2; TRBD1 matches at 7 bases. Looked up from germline, CDR1 is SGHVS and CDR2 is FQNEAQ. V shed 10 bases, J shed 5 bases, and the junction held 7 bases outside the gene matches. CDR3 length: 12 residues. This CDR3 is CAIWRGPYGYTF. The CDR3 bases are TGTGCCATCTGGAGGGGGCCGTATGGCTACACCTTC.

J is TRBJ1-2 and V is TRBV29-1; D ambiguous. V lost 8 bases and J 2 bases, leaving 18 bases between the germline ends. Germline loops: CDR1 SQVTM, CDR2 ANQGSEA. The CDR3 loop spans 14 amino acids. Here the CDR3 reads CSLPRARTNYGYTF. The CDR3 nucleotides are TGCAGCTTACCAAGGGCACGGACCAACTATGGCTACACCTTC.

This clonotype was found a few times. CDR3 loop: CASSSRGLSLQYF. For the CDR3, the DNA is TGTGCCAGTAGTAGCCGCGGACTGAGTTTGCAGTATTTT. The V call is TRBV19, the J call TRBJ2-3, with D perhaps matching TRBD2 (5 bases). V was trimmed by 4 bases and J by 11 bases, leaving 16 bases between them. CDR1 is LNHDA and CDR2 is SQIVND in the germline V gene (reference sequence). CDR3 length: 13 amino acids.

The V call is TRBV11-2, the J call TRBJ2-1, with a possible D match to TRBD1 (6 bases). Trimming took 4 bases from V and 4 from J, leaving 11 bases between them. This CDR3 has 14 residues. Germline V CDR1 and CDR2: SGHAT, FQNNGV. The CDR3 reads CASSWGTQYNEQFF. CDR3 DNA: TGTGCCAGCAGCTGGGGGACACAGTACAATGAGCAGTTCTTC.

This clonotype was seen repeatedly, ten times or more. The V call is TRBV7-9, the J call TRBJ2-7; D is ambiguous. This CDR3 spans 13 amino acids. Per germline, CDR1 SEHNR and CDR2 FQNEAQ (reference sequence). V shed 2 bases and J shed 3 bases, with 8 bases lying between them. The CDR3 loop is CASSLLWDYEQYF. The CDR3 DNA sequence: TGTGCCAGCAGCTTACTGTGGGACTACGAGCAGTACTTC.

This rearrangement joins TRBV20-1 to TRBJ2-2; 7 positions agree with TRBD2. V dropped 3 bases and J dropped 5; count of bases not matched to a gene: 6. In germline, CDR1 is DFQATT, CDR2 SNEGSKA (reference sequence). The CDR3 length is 14 residues. CDR3 nucleotides: TGCAGTGCTAGGATGGCTAGCGGAACCGGGGAGCTGTTTTTT. It is translated as CSARMASGTGELFF.

This clonotype was counted a few times. The J gene is TRBJ2-3, the V gene TRBV11-2; D is unclear. The germline gives CDR1 SGHAT, CDR2 FQNNGV. V shed 6 bases and J shed 4 bases, with 11 bases lying between them. CDR3 length: 13 residues. The CDR3 here is CASSLSQADTQYF. For the CDR3, the DNA is TGTGCCAGCAGTCTGTCCCAGGCAGATACGCAGTATTTT.

V is TRBV5-5 and J is TRBJ2-5; 10 positions match TRBD2. V shed 4 bases, J shed 4 bases, and the junction held 7 bases outside the gene matches. Germline-derived CDR1 and CDR2 are SGHKS and YYEKEE (reference sequence). The CDR3 has 15 amino acids. CDR3 sequence (DNA): TGTGCCAGCAGCGGGGGACTAGCGACGGGAGAGACCCAGTACTTC. It specifies CASSGGLATGETQYF.

This clonotype appeared many times. The V and J genes are TRBV2 and TRBJ2-5; 10 bases line up with TRBD1. J lost 2 bases, V lost 5 bases, and 11 bases had no gene match. CDR3 length: 17 amino acids. Germline V gene data show CDR1 as SNHLY and CDR2 as FYNNEI. CDR3 sequence: CASSYSRTGGDQETQYF. The CDR3 DNA follows: TGTGCCAGCAGTTACTCGAGGACAGGGGGGGATCAAGAGACCCAGTACTTC.